A selection of T cell receptor beta chains follows, all from one sample in a study of blood T cell repertoires in COVID-19. This table comes from immunoSEQ multiplex PCR, and its TCRdb copy is limited to in-frame clones, with some not included. This sample has 150,000 to 200,000 clones, with around four fifths found just once. Material: peripheral blood. Receptors were obtained from a woman of 80 years or more with acute or convalescent COVID-19. Each CDR3 is given with its conserved first and last residue. The order of the fields is CDR3 length, V gene, D gene, J gene, CDR3 protein. D genes are given only for firm matches.

>13|TRBV6-6|-|TRBJ1-2
CASVEAANYGYTF
>13|TRBV27|-|TRBJ1-1
CASSFREGTEAFF
>15|TRBV9|-|TRBJ2-1
CASSVGWRGNNEQFF
>14|TRBV3-1/TRBV3-2|TRBD1|TRBJ2-7
CASSQRGGGYEQYF
>15|TRBV4-1|-|TRBJ2-1
CASSRGLVSKDEQFF
>15|TRBV5-1|TRBD2|TRBJ2-3
CASSLELAGRDTQYF
>16|TRBV6-2/TRBV6-3|-|TRBJ1-1
CASSYVQGRLLGEAFF
>16|TRBV24-1|-|TRBJ2-1
CATSDSSTVSYNEQFF
>11|TRBV5-4|-|TRBJ2-3
CASSFEDTQYF
>15|TRBV11-2|-|TRBJ1-2
CASSLEPTVSYGYTF
>14|TRBV9|TRBD1|TRBJ2-1
CASSPGTDLNEQFF
>14|TRBV9|-|TRBJ2-7
CASSVGGQSYEQYF
>14|TRBV18|-|TRBJ1-4
CASSPLGPGEKLFF
>16|TRBV15|TRBD2|TRBJ2-3
CATSTGTSGFTDTQYF
>14|TRBV28|TRBD2|TRBJ2-1
CASSSSGIKREQFF
>13|TRBV3-1/TRBV3-2|-|TRBJ2-3
CASSQVLEDTQYF
>17|TRBV7-2|TRBD2|TRBJ2-5
CASSLVGSGANQETQYF
>15|TRBV5-4|-|TRBJ1-2
CASSLDFRGEDGYTF
>13|TRBV7-2|TRBD2|TRBJ2-1
CASSFLAGGGQFF
>17|TRBV2|TRBD1|TRBJ1-1
CASSEMGIRQGMAEAFF
>14|TRBV7-2|-|TRBJ1-4
CASSLLGWQEKLFF
>15|TRBV7-9|-|TRBJ2-3
CASSSDREGTDTQYF
>17|TRBV5-1|-|TRBJ2-3
CASSSIPGMAGSDTQYF
>16|TRBV18|-|TRBJ2-7
CASSPPSGKVNYEQYF
>13|TRBV12-3/TRBV12-4|-|TRBJ2-4
CASSLSGKNIQYF
>13|TRBV15|TRBD1|TRBJ2-1
CATSTGQGNEQFF
>14|TRBV5-4|-|TRBJ1-1
CASSLADMNTEAFF
>15|TRBV19|-|TRBJ1-5
CASSSPTGIVQPQHF
>17|TRBV5-4|-|TRBJ2-1
CATLNSNRRRSYNEQFF
>16|TRBV18|-|TRBJ1-1
CASSPETLTVPGEAFF
>17|TRBV3-1/TRBV3-2|-|TRBJ2-1
CASSQDQAGRGFDEQFF
>17|TRBV4-3|TRBD1|TRBJ1-4
CASSQDRTGGTNEKLFF
>15|TRBV6-6|TRBD2|TRBJ2-3
CASSPQERGRRTQYF
>12|TRBV12-3/TRBV12-4|-|TRBJ1-5
CASSLRGGPQHF
>15|TRBV19|-|TRBJ1-2
CASSPQSTVYYGYTF
>15|TRBV19|-|TRBJ2-2
CASNSDFASPGELFF
>15|TRBV6-5|TRBD2|TRBJ2-7
CASSKTGTRSDEQYF
>13|TRBV12-3/TRBV12-4|-|TRBJ2-1
CASSLVNIGEQFF
>15|TRBV2|TRBD2|TRBJ2-2
CASSALAGNTGELFF
>15|TRBV19|-|TRBJ2-3
CASARGLELRDTQYF
>14|TRBV6-5|-|TRBJ2-3
CASNPGLSTDTQYF
>14|TRBV5-1|-|TRBJ1-1
CASSLDSLNTEAFF
>15|TRBV5-1|TRBD1|TRBJ2-3
CASSSGTGRTDTQYF
>14|TRBV7-9|-|TRBJ1-1
CASSYREIDTEAFF
>16|TRBV4-2|TRBD1|TRBJ2-2
CASSHTTGGNTGELFF
>10|TRBV30|TRBD1|TRBJ1-1
CAWRGQAAFF
>13|TRBV2|-|TRBJ2-1
CASSERGYNEQFF
>18|TRBV4-3|TRBD2|TRBJ2-5
CASSQGLAGLRTQETQYF
>16|TRBV28|TRBD1|TRBJ2-3
CASKSDRGRGTDTQYF
>14|TRBV6-5|TRBD1|TRBJ1-6
CASSYRQGNSPLHF
>15|TRBV19|TRBD1|TRBJ1-2
CASSTPGTGNYGYTF
>15|TRBV4-1|-|TRBJ1-2
CASSQELTVAFNYTF
>14|TRBV15|-|TRBJ2-7
CATSRDGRGVEQYF
>15|TRBV5-1|-|TRBJ2-2
CASSLALTNTGELFF
>15|TRBV18|-|TRBJ1-1
CASSLAPNWGTEAFF